The rows below give T cell receptor beta chains drawn from one sample of a study of cytomegalovirus exposure and HLA in healthy donors. Repertoires were generated with immunoSEQ multiplex PCR, while TCRdb's copy carries only in-frame clones and drops some. The table includes under 200,000 clones, 86% detected once. The sequencing input was PBMCs. The receptor source for this set is a woman aged 30 to 39 in good health and CMV-seronegative. Both conserved end residues are part of each CDR3. D genes are given only for firm matches. Expanded clones get a size class; other rows say once, few or many, or leave the size out.

>.|TRBV28|.|TRBJ1-1
TGTGCCAGCAGTATAACCTGGGGCAGGATTGAAGCTTTCTTT
CASSITWGRIEAFF
>.|TRBV28|.|TRBJ2-3
TGTGCCAGCAGTTTGTCCAGGGTTGCAGATACGCAGTATTTT
CASSLSRVADTQYF
>.|TRBV5-1|.|TRBJ1-4
TGCGCCAGCAGCTTTCTGGCAGGGGATGAAAAACTGTTTTTT
CASSFLAGDEKLFF
>.|TRBV29-1|.|TRBJ2-1
TGCAGCGTTGTCGGGACAACGCACCTATGGTTGCAGTTCTTC
CSVVGTTHLWLQFF
>.|TRBV5-6|.|TRBJ2-3
TGTGCCAGCAGCTTATCCGGAGGCCGGGCGACGCAGTATTTT
CASSLSGGRATQYF
>.|TRBV9|.|TRBJ2-5
TGTGCCAGCAGCCCGGGAGGGCCCCAGGGGGCCCAGTACTTC
CASSPGGPQGAQYF
>.|TRBV7-8|.|TRBJ1-1
TGTGCCAGCAGCCGCCCCCCTCTACAGGGTAGGGGTGAAGCTTTCTTT
CASSRPPLQGRGEAFF
>.|TRBV23-1|few|TRBJ1-3
TGCGCCAGCAGTCAATCCGCTCGGGGAGTCCCGGAGGGTGCTCCTGGAAACACCATATATTTT
CASSQSARGVPEGAPGNTIYF
>.|TRBV27|.|TRBJ1-1
TGTGCCAGCAGTTTATACAGGGCCACTGAAGCTTTCTTT
CASSLYRATEAFF
>TRBD2|TRBV9|.|TRBJ2-3
TGTGCCAGCAGCGTCGAGCGGGACCCCACAGATACGCAGTATTTT
CASSVERDPTDTQYF
>.|TRBV19|.|TRBJ2-5
TGTGCCAGTAGTGAGTGGGGGGGCCAGGAGACCCAGTACTTC
CASSEWGGQETQYF
>TRBD2|TRBV5-3|.|TRBJ2-7
TGTGCCAGAAGCCCCCCCCCAGCGGGAGGCCCAAGCTCCTACGAGCAGTACTTC
CARSPPPAGGPSSYEQYF
>TRBD2|TRBV9|.|TRBJ2-7
TGTGCCAGCAGCGTAGGTGGGGGACTAGACTACGAGCAGTACTTC
CASSVGGGLDYEQYF
>TRBD1|TRBV6-4|.|TRBJ1-5
TGTGCCAGCAGTGGACAGGGGATCAATCAGCCCCAGCATTTT
CASSGQGINQPQHF
>.|TRBV14|.|TRBJ2-3
TGTGCCAGCAGCCATCGTCGGGGGAGAGGCGCAGATACGCAGTATTTT
CASSHRRGRGADTQYF
>.|TRBV9|.|TRBJ1-2
TGTGCCAGCAGCTCGACGGAGAGCGGTTATGGCTACACCTTC
CASSSTESGYGYTF
>TRBD1|TRBV5-1|.|TRBJ1-4
TGCGCCAGCAGCTGGGGGACAGGGGGTGACGAAAAACTGTTTTTT
CASSWGTGGDEKLFF
>.|TRBV19|once|TRBJ1-4
TGTGCCAGTAGTAATCGGCGACAGAATAATGAAAAACTGTTTTTT
CASSNRRQNNEKLFF
>.|TRBV2|.|TRBJ1-1
TGTGCCAGCAGGGGGGAACGGGGGACTGAAGCTTTCTTT
CASRGERGTEAFF
>TRBD1|TRBV19|.|TRBJ2-1
TGTGCCAGTAGCCGACAGGGGACGGGTGTGGATGAGCAGTTCTTC
CASSRQGTGVDEQFF
>TRBD2|TRBV5-8|.|TRBJ2-1
TGTGCCAGCAGCTTGCCCCAACTAGCGGGGGACTATTACAATGAGCAGTTCTTC
CASSLPQLAGDYYNEQFF
>.|TRBV2|.|TRBJ2-5
TGTGCCAGCAACGCTAACCAAGAGACCCAGTACTTC
CASNANQETQYF
>.|TRBV7-2|.|TRBJ2-7
TGTGCCAGCAGCTTAGGTAGCGGCCACTACGAGCAGTACTTC
CASSLGSGHYEQYF
>TRBD2|TRBV28|.|TRBJ2-2
TGTGCCAGCAGCCGCGGGACTAGCGCCACCGGGGAGCTGTTTTTT
CASSRGTSATGELFF
>TRBD1|TRBV19|once|TRBJ2-3
TGTGCCAGTAGTATTGGTTTTGGGACAGGGACAGATACGCAGTATTTT
CASSIGFGTGTDTQYF
>TRBD2|TRBV4-2|.|TRBJ2-3
TGTGCCAGCAGCCAAGATGTTTCTAGCGGGGAGGAAGATACGCAGTATTTT
CASSQDVSSGEEDTQYF
>.|TRBV7-6|few|TRBJ2-1
TGTGCCAGCAGCTTAGCCAGGAACAATGAGCAGTTCTTC
CASSLARNNEQFF
>TRBD2|TRBV28|.|TRBJ2-1
TGTGCCAGCAGTCAGCGATCACCGGGACTAGCGGGAGAGGGCGGGGAGCAGTTCTTC
CASSQRSPGLAGEGGEQFF
>TRBD1|TRBV6-4|once|TRBJ1-1
TGTGCCAGCAGTGACGGGACAGGTACGGGTGAAGCTTTCTTT
CASSDGTGTGEAFF
>TRBD1|TRBV19|.|TRBJ2-4
TGTGCCAGCGTTGGGACAGGGTTAAACATTCAGTACTTC
CASVGTGLNIQYF
>.|TRBV7-7|.|TRBJ1-5
TGTGCTAGCAGCCCCACTCCGGGGTTACAAAGCAATCAGCCCCAGCATTTT
CASSPTPGLQSNQPQHF
>.|TRBV7-8|.|TRBJ2-3
TGTGCCAGCAGTCCTCAGGGGCGGGTAGATACGCAGTATTTT
CASSPQGRVDTQYF
>.|TRBV5-6|.|TRBJ1-6
TGTGCCAGCAGCTTGGGCGGGGTGGGTTCACCCCTCCACTTT
CASSLGGVGSPLHF
>.|TRBV5-4|.|TRBJ2-3
TGTGCCAGCAGCTTGATAAGCGTCACAGATACGCAGTATTTT
CASSLISVTDTQYF
>TRBD2|TRBV13|.|TRBJ2-5
TGTGCCAGCAGCCAACGGGGGGGCCGGGAGACCCAGTACTTC
CASSQRGGRETQYF
>.|TRBV28|.|TRBJ2-3
TGTGCCAGCAGTTCTAGACCAGCGCCTAGCACAGATACGCAGTATTTT
CASSSRPAPSTDTQYF
>TRBD1|TRBV5-4|.|TRBJ2-7
TGTGCCAGCAGCGCCCCGGACAGGGCTGGGAGGGAGCAGTACTTC
CASSAPDRAGREQYF
>.|TRBV27|.|TRBJ1-5
TGTGCCAGCAGTTCCCCTTCGAGTAGCAATCAGCCCCAGCATTTT
CASSSPSSSNQPQHF
>TRBD1|TRBV6-1|.|TRBJ2-7
TGTGCCAGCAGTGAAGCTGGGACAGGGAGCTCCTACGAGCAGTACTTC
CASSEAGTGSSYEQYF
>.|TRBV6-1|few|TRBJ1-1
TGTGCCAGCCGCGCGGGGGCGAACACTGAAGCTTTCTTT
CASRAGANTEAFF
>TRBD2|TRBV7-8|.|TRBJ2-7
TGTGCCAGCGCCTCGGGAGGGGGTTCCTACGAGCAGTACTTC
CASASGGGSYEQYF
>TRBD2|TRBV5-1|.|TRBJ2-1
TGCGCCAGCAGCGTGGAGGGACTAGCGGTATACAATGAGCAGTTCTTC
CASSVEGLAVYNEQFF
>TRBD2|TRBV2|few|TRBJ2-2
TGTGCCAGCAGGATCCGGGAGGCGACCGGGGAGCTGTTTTTT
CASRIREATGELFF
>.|TRBV28|once|TRBJ1-5
TGTGCCAGCAGGATGGAGTTAAGCAATCAGCCCCAGCATTTT
CASRMELSNQPQHF
>TRBD2|TRBV9|.|TRBJ2-1
TGTGCCAGCAGCCAACGCGGGGGGGCGAAGAATGAGCAGTTCTTC
CASSQRGGAKNEQFF
>.|TRBV2|once|TRBJ2-7
TGTGCCAGCAGCAGCGTACTCTCCTACGAGCAGTACTTC
CASSSVLSYEQYF
>TRBD1|TRBV5-1|.|TRBJ1-1
TGCGCCAGCGGCGAGACAGGGGCCCACACTGAAGCTTTCTTT
CASGETGAHTEAFF
>.|TRBV2|.|TRBJ1-5
TGTGCCAGCAGTGAAGGGGGAAAGGGGAGCAATCAGCCCCAGCATTTT
CASSEGGKGSNQPQHF
>.|TRBV7-3|.|TRBJ2-1
TGTGCCAGCAGGGCTGATCGAGGAATCTCCTACAATGAGCAGTTCTTC
CASRADRGISYNEQFF
>.|TRBV28|.|TRBJ2-7
TGTGCCAGCAGTTTGAGGGGAGGACCGATGCCCTACGAGCAGTACTTC
CASSLRGGPMPYEQYF
>TRBD2|TRBV2|.|TRBJ2-1
TGTGCCAGCAGTGAAACCCTTGGGACTAGCGGATACAATGAGCAGTTCTTC
CASSETLGTSGYNEQFF
>TRBD1|TRBV7-2|.|TRBJ2-7
TGTGCCAGCAGCCGGGACAGGAACTCCTACGAGCAGTACTTC
CASSRDRNSYEQYF
>.|TRBV7-9|.|TRBJ2-3
TGTGCCAGCAGCAGCCGGGACACCTTCACAGATACGCAGTATTTT
CASSSRDTFTDTQYF
>.|TRBV28|.|TRBJ1-3
TGTGCCAGCAGTCGACTTATAAGCAACTCTGGAAACACCATATATTTT
CASSRLISNSGNTIYF